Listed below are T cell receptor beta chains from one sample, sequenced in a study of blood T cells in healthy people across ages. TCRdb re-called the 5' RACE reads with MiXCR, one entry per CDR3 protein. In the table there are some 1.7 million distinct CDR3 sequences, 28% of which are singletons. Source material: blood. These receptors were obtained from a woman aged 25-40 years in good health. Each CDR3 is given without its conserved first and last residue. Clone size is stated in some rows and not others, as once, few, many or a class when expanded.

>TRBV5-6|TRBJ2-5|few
ASSVRFAVGLETQY
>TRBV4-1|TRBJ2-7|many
ASSHTVELSYEQY
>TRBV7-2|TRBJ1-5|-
ASTLAGGQGGQPQH
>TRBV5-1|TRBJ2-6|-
ASSSATGTGANVLT
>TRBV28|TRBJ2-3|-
ASSPRDFTDTQY
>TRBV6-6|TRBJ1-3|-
ASQQGAGGNTIY
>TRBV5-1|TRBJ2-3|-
ASSDLLTDYTDTQY
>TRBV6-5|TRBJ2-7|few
ASSFDRVSDEQY
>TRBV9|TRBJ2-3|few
ASSMDRGQTDTQY
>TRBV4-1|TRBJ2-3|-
ASSRNLLAGGPDTQY
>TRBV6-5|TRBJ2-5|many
ATSREETQY
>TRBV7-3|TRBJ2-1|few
ASSRGTPGPYNEQF
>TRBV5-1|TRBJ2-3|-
ASSLDGLITDRQY
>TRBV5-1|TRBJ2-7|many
ASSVTGSRSYEQY
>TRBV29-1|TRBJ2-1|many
SVEDNNEQF
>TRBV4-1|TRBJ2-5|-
ASSPLTNRDRGEQY
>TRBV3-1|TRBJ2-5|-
ASSQDWGTSGGGQETQY
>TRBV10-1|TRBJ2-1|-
AIESHSYNEQF
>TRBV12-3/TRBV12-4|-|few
ASSFGVTYEQY
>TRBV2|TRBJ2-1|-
ASSRQGSGLSFEQF
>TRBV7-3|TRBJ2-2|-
ASSLGRGRSGELF
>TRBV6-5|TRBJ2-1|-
ATTKPPVRGNGEQF
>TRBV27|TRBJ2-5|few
ASRPRTGEETQY
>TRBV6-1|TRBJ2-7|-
ASSGRSPTGNPYEQY
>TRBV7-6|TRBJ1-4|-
ASSLVPDREFPNEKLF
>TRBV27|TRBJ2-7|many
ASTSAGTHYEQY
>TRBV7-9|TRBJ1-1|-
ASSSGGHLTEAF
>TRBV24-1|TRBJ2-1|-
ATSEGSGRAYNEQF
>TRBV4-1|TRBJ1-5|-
ASSQVINQPQH
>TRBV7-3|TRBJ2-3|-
AGSPTSGGSFSTDTQY
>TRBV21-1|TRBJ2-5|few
ASSKVETQY
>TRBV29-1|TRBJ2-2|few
SVEGTAGTGELF
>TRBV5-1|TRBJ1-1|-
AGSFNRNTEAF
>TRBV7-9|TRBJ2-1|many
ASSDYRAANEQF
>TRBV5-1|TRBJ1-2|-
ASSRGTSYGYT
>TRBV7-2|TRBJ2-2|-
ASSFALDREPFLNTGELF
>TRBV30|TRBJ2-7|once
AWSEAGSYEQY
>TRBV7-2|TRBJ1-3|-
ASKGGSSGNTIY
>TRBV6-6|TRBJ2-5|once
ASSSGRVSVTQY
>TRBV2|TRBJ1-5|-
ASRGLSNNQPQH
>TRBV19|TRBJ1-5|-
ASSIGILSNQPQH
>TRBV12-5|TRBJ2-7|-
AGGLGSRASSYEQY
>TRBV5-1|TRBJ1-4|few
ASSLGTSEKLF
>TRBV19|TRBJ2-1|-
ASKQSGGYNEQF
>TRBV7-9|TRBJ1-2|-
ASTRTGVGLYGYT
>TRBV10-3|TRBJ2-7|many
AISELLDEQY
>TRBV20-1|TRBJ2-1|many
SARDLGYNEQF
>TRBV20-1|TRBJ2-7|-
SARGTGAPLTYEQY
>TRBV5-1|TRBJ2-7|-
AGSSSRDSYEQY
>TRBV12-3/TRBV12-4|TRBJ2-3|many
ASSFDSIPGDTQY
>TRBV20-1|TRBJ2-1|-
SARDRWRRYDEQF
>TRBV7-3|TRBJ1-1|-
ASSGQENTEAF
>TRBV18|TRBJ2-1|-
ASSPFRGQSYNEQF
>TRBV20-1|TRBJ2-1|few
SATRGLIFSYNEQF
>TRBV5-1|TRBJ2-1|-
ASSLEGTGYNEQF
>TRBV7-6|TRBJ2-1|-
ASSLGGACNEQF
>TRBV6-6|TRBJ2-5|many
ASNPSAGGRETQY
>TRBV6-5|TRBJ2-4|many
ASSWGGPAKNIQY
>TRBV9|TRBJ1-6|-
ASRGDTGNSPLH